The rows below give T cell receptor beta chains drawn from one sample of a study of blood T cell repertoires in COVID-19. Profiled with immunoSEQ multiplex PCR; TCRdb holds only in-frame clones, not every one. The table includes about 180,000 clones, about 90% detected once. Sequenced sample: PBMCs or T cells enriched from blood (not recorded which). Every receptor here comes from a woman aged 18-35 years who had recovered from COVID-19. CDR3s include the opening cysteine and the closing phenylalanine or tryptophan. The D gene is left open where the match is weak. Clone size appears in some rows only: once, few, many, or a class for an expanded clone.

TGCGCCAGCAGTGAGCGTCAGGACAGGGGAGATACGCAGTATTTT CASSERQDRGDTQYF - TRBJ2-3 TRBV10-2 TRBD1
TGTGCCATCAGTGAGGGGCCCTCCTACGAGCAGTACTTC CAISEGPSYEQYF - TRBJ2-7 TRBV10-3 -
TGTGCCAGTAGTATTAGTCCGGGAAGCGGCTACACCTTC CASSISPGSGYTF - TRBJ1-2 TRBV19 -
TGTGCCAGCAGTGAAAGGACAGCCCGCTATGGCTACACCTTC CASSERTARYGYTF - TRBJ1-2 TRBV2 -
TGTGCCAGCAGCTTGGAGGTAGGCCGACGGCTCTCTAGCTCCTACGAGCAGTACTTC CASSLEVGRRLSSSYEQYF - TRBJ2-7 TRBV7-9 -
TGCGCCAGCAGCCAGAAGGTAGGGACTAGCTTTGTCTACGAGCAGTACTTC CASSQKVGTSFVYEQYF - TRBJ2-7 TRBV4-1 TRBD2
TGTGCCAGTAGTCAAACAGGGTATGGGCTCTATGGCTACACCTTC CASSQTGYGLYGYTF - TRBJ1-2 TRBV19 -
TGCAGCGTTGAAGGACAGGGGCGAGAGACCCAGTACTTC CSVEGQGRETQYF - TRBJ2-5 TRBV29-1 TRBD1
TGTGCCAGCAGCTTAGGAGGGGGCCGGACCGGGGAGCTGTTTTTT CASSLGGGRTGELFF few TRBJ2-2 TRBV7-2 TRBD1
TGTGCCAGCAGTGAAGCGCTACTAGCGGGAGGGCAGTTCTTC CASSEALLAGGQFF - TRBJ2-1 TRBV2 TRBD2
TGTGCCAGCAGTAGGGGGATGAACACTGAAGCTTTCTTT CASSRGMNTEAFF once TRBJ1-1 TRBV25-1 -
TGTGCCAGCAGTTCACTCCGGGACAGGGGGGACGAGCAGTACTTC CASSSLRDRGDEQYF - TRBJ2-7 TRBV28 TRBD1
TGTGCCAGCAGTGAGGACAGGGGCAGCTACACCTTC CASSEDRGSYTF - TRBJ1-2 TRBV25-1 TRBD1
TGTGCCAGCAGCTCCGATATACACCTTATAATAGGGGACAATGAGCAGTTCTTC CASSSDIHLIIGDNEQFF - TRBJ2-1 TRBV7-2 -
TGTGCCAGCAGTCCCCGGTCCTTTCCCTACGAGCAGTACTTC CASSPRSFPYEQYF - TRBJ2-7 TRBV6-5 -
TGTGCCAGTAGTCGGGACAGGGCCGAGCAGTACTTC CASSRDRAEQYF - TRBJ2-7 TRBV19 TRBD1
TGCAGCGCTAGAGGGAACACTGAAGCTTTCTTT CSARGNTEAFF - TRBJ1-1 TRBV29-1 -
TGTGCCAGCAGGGGCAGGACAGGTTGGTGGGGCTACACCTTC CASRGRTGWWGYTF - TRBJ1-2 TRBV6-5 TRBD1
TGCGCCAGCAGTGAGTCGGGCGGGGGGCCGAGGGAGCAGTACTTC CASSESGGGPREQYF - TRBJ2-7 TRBV10-1 TRBD2
TGTGCCAGCAGGGCGGGGGGGGGCACAGATACGCAGTATTTT CASRAGGGTDTQYF - TRBJ2-3 TRBV5-4 TRBD2
TGTGCCAGCAGTGAGCAGGGGCCGAACTATGGCTACACCTTC CASSEQGPNYGYTF - TRBJ1-2 TRBV25-1 -
TGTGCCAGCAGTTTGGGTCAGGGATACGAGCAGTACTTC CASSLGQGYEQYF - TRBJ2-7 TRBV12-3/TRBV12-4 -
TGCAGCGTTGAAGTCGGGGGGCGTAGCGAGCAGTACTTC CSVEVGGRSEQYF - TRBJ2-7 TRBV29-1 -
TGTGCCTGGAGTCTTATAGCGGGAGGAGTCGGTGAGCAGTTCTTC CAWSLIAGGVGEQFF once TRBJ2-1 TRBV30 TRBD2
TGCGCCAGCAGCTTGGCCTCGGGTACGAACACCGGGGAGCTGTTTTTT CASSLASGTNTGELFF - TRBJ2-2 TRBV5-1 -
TGTGCCAGCCTTCCGGGGACAGTGCTCTCTGGAAACACCATATATTTT CASLPGTVLSGNTIYF - TRBJ1-3 TRBV28 TRBD1
TGCGCCAGCAGCCCGTCCACAGGGGCGGGGGAAAAACTGTTTTTT CASSPSTGAGEKLFF - TRBJ1-4 TRBV4-3 TRBD1
TGTGCCAGTAGGAGGACAGGGAGGACCTACGAGCAGTACTTC CASRRTGRTYEQYF - TRBJ2-7 TRBV19 TRBD1
TGTGCCAGTAATAAAGGAGAAACACCCTCGGGGAGCTATGGCTACACCTTC CASNKGETPSGSYGYTF - TRBJ1-2 TRBV19 -
TGTGCCAGCAGCTACCTTAGCGGTCAAGAGACCCAGTACTTC CASSYLSGQETQYF - TRBJ2-5 TRBV7-2 -
TGTGCCAGCAGCCCCAACTACAATGAGCAGTTCTTC CASSPNYNEQFF - TRBJ2-1 TRBV14 -
TGCGCCAGCAGTGAGGGAGACAACTATGGCTACACCTTC CASSEGDNYGYTF once TRBJ1-2 TRBV10-2 -
TGCGCCAGCAGCTTGGCTGCCCCACATGGCGAGCAGTACTTC CASSLAAPHGEQYF - TRBJ2-7 TRBV5-1 -
TGTGCCAGTAGCCTAGCCCGTATTACTAGCAATCAGCCCCAGCATTTT CASSLARITSNQPQHF few TRBJ1-5 TRBV19 -
TGTGCCAGCAGCCGGGACAGGGGGCAGGTGGGAGAGACCCAGTACTTC CASSRDRGQVGETQYF - TRBJ2-5 TRBV7-9 TRBD1
TGTGCCACCAGTGATGGCGGGAGGACGGTCGGGAAGGGGACAGATACGCAGTATTTT CATSDGGRTVGKGTDTQYF - TRBJ2-3 TRBV24-1 TRBD2
TGTGCCAGTAGTAGCGGGGACTCCTACAATGAGCAGTTCTTC CASSSGDSYNEQFF once TRBJ2-1 TRBV19 -
TGTGCCAGCAGCCGTGACAGGGGGTCGAACACCGGGGAGCTGTTTTTT CASSRDRGSNTGELFF - TRBJ2-2 TRBV5-4 TRBD1
TGTGCCACCAGCGCCGGTTTGAGAAACACCATATATTTT CATSAGLRNTIYF - TRBJ1-3 TRBV15 -
TGTGCCAGCAGCTTTTCTAGCGGTAACACCGGGGAGCTGTTTTTT CASSFSSGNTGELFF - TRBJ2-2 TRBV7-2 TRBD2
TGTGCCAGTAGTTCGACAGGGGCGACTGGAAACACCATATATTTT CASSSTGATGNTIYF once TRBJ1-3 TRBV19 TRBD1
TGTGCCAGTAGTATGTGGCAGGGGGCAGGGGATGAGCAGTTCTTC CASSMWQGAGDEQFF - TRBJ2-1 TRBV19 TRBD1
TGTGCCAGCAGCCCTAGCCCGGGACAGAGCAATCAGCCCCAGCATTTT CASSPSPGQSNQPQHF - TRBJ1-5 TRBV27 TRBD1
TGTGCCAGCAGCTCGGGGGGACTAGAAGAGACCCAGTACTTC CASSSGGLEETQYF once TRBJ2-5 TRBV5-4 TRBD2
TGCGCCAGCACGGACACGTGGAACACTGAAGCTTTCTTT CASTDTWNTEAFF - TRBJ1-1 TRBV10-2 -
TGTGCCAGCCGCGCCCCAGGACAGGGAGTTACAGATACGCAGTATTTT CASRAPGQGVTDTQYF - TRBJ2-3 TRBV27 TRBD1
TGCGCCAGCAGCACCGGGGGGAATGAAAAACTGTTTTTT CASSTGGNEKLFF once TRBJ1-4 TRBV5-1 -
TGTGCCAGCAGCATTAGAGAAGAACAGCAGACGGCCTACGAGCAGTACTTC CASSIREEQQTAYEQYF - TRBJ2-7 TRBV9 -
TGTGCCAGCAGTAAGGGGGACACTGAAGCTTTCTTT CASSKGDTEAFF - TRBJ1-1 TRBV12-3/TRBV12-4 -
TGTGCCAGCAGCCCAGACCACATACTAACAGATACGCAGTATTTT CASSPDHILTDTQYF once TRBJ2-3 TRBV5-6 -
TGCAGCGTTGAAGAAGGGGTCAACACCTTC CSVEEGVNTF - TRBJ1-2 TRBV29-1 -
TGCGCCAGCAGCTTATACCCCCAGCGGACCGCATACAATGAGCAGTTCTTC CASSLYPQRTAYNEQFF - TRBJ2-1 TRBV5-1 -
TGTGCCAGCAGCCCGCCGGGACAGACGAACACTGAAGCTTTCTTT CASSPPGQTNTEAFF - TRBJ1-1 TRBV6-5 TRBD1